A single sample is the source of the 9 T cell receptor beta chains below, sequenced in a study of control samples from healthy donors and cancer patients. Sequenced by immunoSEQ multiplex PCR; TCRdb stores in-frame clones only, minus some. Of around 110,000 clones listed, 88% are singletons. What was sequenced was blood. Source of these receptors: a woman in her sixties or seventies in good health.

The CDR3 nucleotides read TGTGCCAGCAGCTTGGAATCCGGATCGAGCTCTGGAAACACCATATATTTT. This encodes CASSLESGSSSGNTIYF. V gene TRBV5-4 combines with J gene TRBJ1-3; unclear D gene. V was trimmed by 0 bases and J by 0 bases, leaving 13 bases between them. Per the germline V gene, CDR1 is SGHNT and CDR2 is YYREEE (reference sequence). The CDR3 is 17 amino acids.

The chain has TRBV6-4 and TRBJ1-1, with no clear D. The CDR3 runs 13 residues. In germline, CDR1 is MRHNA, CDR2 SNTAGT. The germline V and J ends were trimmed by 6 bases and 4 bases, with 12 bases remaining between them. The CDR3 loop is CASSVDIGTEAFF. In nucleotides, the CDR3 is TGTGCCAGCAGCGTCGACATTGGCACTGAAGCTTTCTTT.

The chain recombines TRBV7-9 with TRBJ1-3; D not certain. This CDR3 has 17 amino acids. V was shortened by 3 bases and J by 1 base, with 16 bases between the two germline ends. Germline loops: CDR1 SEHNR, CDR2 FQNEAQ (reference sequence). The CDR3: CASSFSLTDGSGNTIYF. The CDR3 nucleotides read TGTGCCAGCAGCTTTTCCCTCACCGATGGGTCTGGAAACACCATATATTTT.

V and J are TRBV6-5 and TRBJ2-1, with 8 bases identical to TRBD1. Germline V gene lookup returns CDR1 MNHEY and CDR2 SVGAGI. The CDR3 has 13 residues. J was trimmed by 6 bases and V by 5 bases; bases with no gene match: 3. The CDR3 region is CASSRTGINEQFF. The CDR3 DNA reads TGTGCCAGCAGTCGGACAGGGATCAATGAGCAGTTCTTC.

The V and J genes are TRBV5-1 and TRBJ2-1, with 12 bases identical to TRBD1. The CDR3 runs 14 residues. The germline V gene has CDR1 SGHRS and CDR2 YFSETQ. V dropped 3 bases and J dropped 8; count of bases not matched to a gene: 3. CDR3 in DNA: TGCGCCAGCAGCTCGGGACAGGGGGCCTATGAGCAGTTCTTC. As protein: CASSSGQGAYEQFF. Complete variable domain (other parts from reference TRBV5-1 and TRBJ2-1): KAGVTQTPRYLIKTRGQQVTLSCSPISGHRSVSWYQQTPGQGLQFLFEYFSETQRNKGNFPGRFSGRQFSNSRSEMNVSTLELGDSALYLCASSSGQGAYEQFFGPGTRLTVL.

The V and J genes are TRBV4-3 and TRBJ2-1; D possibly corresponds to TRBD2 (6 bases). Deletions cut 1 base from V and 5 bases from J, with 9 bases between. Germline CDR1 LGHNA, CDR2 YSLEER. CDR3 size: 14 residues. The DNA of the CDR3 is TGCGCCAGCAGCCAAGGGGGACTTAACAATGAGCAGTTCTTC. It encodes CASSQGGLNNEQFF.

V is TRBV5-1 and J is TRBJ1-1; 7 bases are a match to TRBD1. J gave up 5 bases and V 0 bases, and 4 bases lay outside the gene matches. Looked up from germline, CDR1 is SGHRS and CDR2 is YFSETQ. The CDR3 totals 14 residues. CDR3 in DNA: TGCGCCAGCAGCTTGGGACAGGGAGAGACTGAAGCTTTCTTT. Its translation: CASSLGQGETEAFF.

This clone was observed a single time. The chain uses TRBV10-3 and TRBJ1-4; D is perhaps TRBD1 (5 bases). V lost 3 bases, J lost 7 bases, and 15 bases lay in between. The CDR3 runs to 15 residues. Germline V lookup: CDR1 ENHRY, CDR2 SYGVKD. The CDR3 coding sequence is TGTGCCATCAGTGACGGGTCAGGGATGCTTGAAAAACTGTTTTTT. It translates to CAISDGSGMLEKLFF.

The DNA for the CDR3 is TGTGCCAGCAGCGAGTCCTCCCGCTCTGGAAACACCATATATTTT. This translates into CASSESSRSGNTIYF. This sequence joins TRBV9 and TRBJ1-3; no definite D call. The CDR3 contains 15 residues. The germline gives CDR1 SGDLS, CDR2 YYNGEE. Trimming took off 3 bases at V and 0 bases at J, with 10 bases between the two ends. Variable domain in full (rest from reference TRBV9 and TRBJ1-3): DSGVTQTPKHLITATGQRVTLRCSPRSGDLSVYWYQQSLDQGLQFLIQYYNGEERAKGNILERFSAQQFPDLHSELNLSSLELGDSALYFCASSESSRSGNTIYFGEGSWLTVV.